Sequencing of this T cell receptor beta chain was carried out in a study of cytomegalovirus exposure and HLA in healthy donors listed by TCRdb under 2017. Study-wide context: In an earlier analysis of fewer than 750 of the donors, under 300 Gb of sequence data and 100 million or so unique TCR beta sequences from about 179 million T cells were reported. An early release that covered more than 550 HLA-typed donors contained approximately 300 gigabases of sequencing data and 75 million to 100 million unique TCR sequences. Of the 398 genotyped donors, roughly 80% fell in the genetic ancestry cluster associated with self-reported Caucasian donors. The aim of the study was to test whether cataloging public T cell receptors could identify signatures of past pathogen exposure. The T cell repertoires of around 730 subjects were profiled by immunosequencing and related to cytomegalovirus serostatus. Besides the first cohort of 666 subjects, a separate validation cohort made up of roughly 120 different subjects was used. High-throughput TCR immunosequencing, statistical association of individual TCRs with disease status, and machine learning were combined to predict cytomegalovirus infection status. A later analysis re-analyzed previously published TCR beta repertoires from 666 donors and added high-resolution HLA genotyping to study TCR occurrence patterns. Rather than using new phenotypic data, the later analysis identified candidate immune exposures from TCR beta sequences and from how often those sequences occurred across donors. An earlier analysis of nearly 600 of the donors applied high-throughput TCR beta sequencing to assess whether each TCR beta V gene segment acted as functional or pseudogenic. Donor age, sex, ethnicity and CMV serostatus were compiled together with the repertoire data. Genome-wide SNP genotypes for about three fifths of the roughly 700 donors were used in a later genetic analysis, which treated that subset as a discovery cohort. All discovery cohort repertoires had been generated using a single sequencing platform. HLA typing covered class I and class II loci at four-digit resolution. Typing coverage differed by locus: A, B, C, DRB1 and DQB1 were typed in about 620-630 donors, DQA1 in 500 to 550, DPA1 in around 610, and DPB1 in 400 to 480. Roughly five DR-DQ haplotypes were handled as single units for association and clustering because linkage in the cohort was strong. Among about 400 genotyped donors of the cohort, an average of around 250,000 unique TCR beta nucleotide sequences was sequenced per donor, of which roughly 17% were non-productive.

The cohort was made up of 666 healthy bone marrow donors. Cohort members were all nominally healthy when sampled, although unrecorded immune exposures were likely present. The donor tested CMV seronegative and was one of the 352 seronegative cohort members. A peripheral blood sample was collected from each donor, and TCR beta sequencing was performed on peripheral blood mononuclear cells. The Qiagen DNeasy Blood Extraction Kit was used to extract genomic DNA from the blood cell samples. Library method: the immunoSEQ multiplex PCR assay. For the multiplex PCR, a mixture combining 60 forward primers for TCR Vbeta segments and 13 reverse primers for TCR Jbeta segments was used. A multiplex PCR assay on genomic DNA amplified the CDR3 region of rearranged TCR beta genes. Amplified TCR beta libraries were sequenced as 87-base-pair reads on the Illumina HiSeq System. The original methods were these. In a later analysis, 70 million to 95 million unique TCR beta chains were counted across the approximately 670 repertoires, and approximately 11 million of these chains were shared by at least two donors. A nearest-neighbor algorithm error-corrected the raw reads and collapsed the reads into unique sequences, merging closely related sequences to remove PCR and sequencing errors. V, D and J gene segments were assigned by aligning CDR3 sequences to IMGT reference sequences. For a sequence to be retained, a match of at least six nucleotides to both a V gene segment and a J gene segment was required. A rearrangement was called productive if the CDR3 had no stop codons and remained in frame with V and J, and every other rearrangement was called non-productive. CDR3 was defined by IMGT convention, running from the second conserved V-encoded cysteine to the conserved J-encoded phenylalanine. In an earlier analysis of more than 550 of the donors, sequences lacking an unambiguous match to a single V gene segment were excluded. In an earlier analysis of 500 to 750 of the donors, V segments were called functional above 56.7% productive rearrangements and were called segregating when the between-donor standard deviation exceeded 5%. A statistical classification framework was built to diagnose cytomegalovirus status from the catalog of TCR beta chain sequences. A later analysis assigned V and J genes by comparing TCR nucleotide sequences with IMGT/GENE-DB human TR gene sequences. The TCRdist pipeline was used in a later analysis to assign CDR3 sequences and most-parsimonious VDJ recombination scenarios. In a later analysis, every TCR beta chain was defined by the combination of its CDR3 amino acid sequence and its V-gene family, and reads without a unique V-gene family were dropped. To address suspected cross-contamination and a sequencing artifact, a later analysis removed approximately 590 highly shared, low-generation-probability nucleotide sequences. For each public chain, a later analysis derived a clonal expansion index from normalized ranks of inferred template counts within each repertoire. In a later analysis, generation probabilities were computed with a VDJ recombination model fitted to out-of-frame rearrangements, and the resulting probabilities were checked against IGoR. Hypergeometric tests were used in a later analysis to score TCR-TCR, TCR-HLA and TCR-CMV co-occurrence, with a repertoire-size bias correction applied to the TCR pairs. To estimate false discovery rates, a later analysis permuted the HLA or CMV assignments 20 times. A later analysis grouped co-occurring TCRs with DBSCAN, adding TCRdist sequence similarity when clustering within HLA-allele-positive subsets. Co-occurrence clustering excluded repertoires with fewer than 30,000 or more than 120,000 public chains, plus five with anomalous nucleotide sharing. Drawn from immuneACCESS, this table holds only the in-frame rearrangements with V and J called that TCRdb kept. Clones are partly lost; checked studies trace under half to an unresolved V gene and leave the rest unexplained. The DNA gave D and trimming, while V, J and clone size come from that table. For this sample there are 170,000 or so clones; around 74% appear just once. The ten largest account for about 2.7% of the sample.

Reading from cysteine to phenylalanine, the CDR3 counts 15 amino acids. The entry retains the CDR3 DNA only, 45 bases that are in frame from base 1. CDR1 ENHRY and CDR2 SYGVKD are derived from the germline V gene. Relative to germline, V is 2 bases shorter and J is 2 bases shorter, with 12 bases between their ends. This clone appeared once. Its antigen remains unidentified. Within one base of it there is no much larger clone, and no base qualities were kept. What the work shows at the level of the full study, not this receptor alone: A cluster of highly shared sequence variants was judged likely to represent a technical artifact of the sequencing pipeline. V-gene and J-gene trimming of TCR beta chains was associated with a missense DCLRE1C variant in a later genetic analysis, and the association was replicated in an independent cohort. A further reported finding was that TCR beta sequences accurately predicted the HLA-A and HLA-B alleles for most subjects in the first cohort. In an earlier analysis of 587 of the donors, most TCR beta V segments appeared in productive rearrangements about 90% or about 30% of the time, broadly matching IMGT annotations. Over 15 rarely observed V segments, including chromosome 9 orphons, were excluded from the earlier analysis of some 590 of the donors because counts were too low. In a later analysis, HLA-associated TCR beta chains were found to be more clonally expanded and to have lower generation probabilities than equally common non-associated chains. According to a later analysis, parvovirus B19, influenza, CMV and Epstein-Barr virus appeared linked to several top co-occurrence clusters. Correlated functional status among segregating V segments might reflect linkage disequilibrium, but an unknown experimental factor could not be ruled out. The 87-base-pair reads could not distinguish some IMGT-functional V segments, including TRBV6-2 and TRBV6-3, so those segments were excluded. Only TCR beta chains were sequenced in this cohort, and the absence of alpha or paired-chain data limited detectable features. The classifier was reported to diagnose cytomegalovirus status with high specificity and sensitivity in both the original cohort and the validation cohort. HLA typing was unavailable for some donors at each locus, so association tests used only the typed subset. The study gave a list of 150 to 200 TCR beta chains associated with cytomegalovirus. The presence/absence analyses assumed that sequencing depth was roughly uniform across donors, and that assumption may not be true. Across donors, most TCR sequences were observed very rarely, whereas some public TCRs were present in many individuals. A later analysis found that TCR association rates varied across HLA loci, with DRB1 alleles showing the most associated TCRs and HLA-C alleles the fewest. A later genetic analysis reported fewer N-insertions in productive TCRs among donors in an Asian-associated ancestry cluster than the roughly 700-donor mean. Strong co-occurrence of HLA alleles, especially DR and DQ, made assigning TCR associations to individual alleles difficult. Three of the identified cytomegalovirus-associated TCR beta chains were confirmed in vitro to be specific for cytomegalovirus antigens. The only immune exposure information available for the cohort was CMV serostatus. According to a later analysis, most CMV-associated TCR beta chains appeared to be HLA-restricted, and the HLA associations seemed to be driven largely by CMV exposure. According to the authors, the approach could potentially be generalized to other disease states and immunological phenotypes. Specific HLA alleles were associated with 15,000 to 20,000 TCR beta sequences at a false discovery rate of 0.05 in a later analysis.

Sequencing input: PBMCs. The receptor's source is a male donor in good health and CMV-seronegative. The chain employs TRBV10-3 and TRBJ2-5, and perhaps TRBD2 as D gene, on 5 matching bases. The CDR3 protein sequence reads: CAISETLTTQETQYF. The nucleotide sequence reads as follows: TGTGCCATCAGTGAGACGTTGACTACACAAGAGACCCAGTACTTC.